Presented here are 9 T cell receptor beta chains from one specimen sequenced in a study of T-cell reconstitution after alpha-beta-depleted transplantation in children. Preparing the TCRbeta library involved the use of unique molecular identifiers. One entry per CDR3 protein results from TCRdb running MiXCR on the PCR reads. The sample consists of hundreds of thousands of distinct CDR3 sequences, approximately 12% of them appearing once. Material: PBMCs, mostly from graft donor cells, obtained 360 days after TCRalphabeta/CD19-depleted stem cell transplant. The receptors stem from a male patient between 10 and 17 years old who had a stem cell transplant for acute myeloid leukemia, so the T cells may come from the graft donor.

This clonotype was recorded a few times. This rearrangement joins TRBV29-1 to TRBJ1-2; 11 bases are shared with TRBD1. This CDR3 contains 16 residues. Trimming cost V 2 bases and J 2 bases; bases outside gene matches: 7. Germline CDR1 and CDR2: SQVTM and ANQGSEA. In DNA form, the CDR3 reads TGCAGCGTTGAATCGGGGACAGGGGGAGTCAACTATGGCTACACCTTC. Its translation: CSVESGTGGVNYGYTF.

This chain connects TRBV20-1 to TRBJ2-5, with a weak D call TRBD1 (5 bases). Germline CDR1 is DFQATT and CDR2 is SNEGSKA (reference sequence). V lost 6 bases and J lost 0, with 5 bases in between. CDR3 length equals 11 residues. CDR3 in amino acids: CSADNQETQYF. The CDR3 nucleotides are TGCAGTGCGGACAACCAAGAGACCCAGTACTTC.

This clonotype showed up just a few times. V gene TRBV10-3 combines with J gene TRBJ2-5; 7 bases are shared with TRBD1. Looked up from germline, CDR1 is ENHRY and CDR2 is SYGVKD. The J segment lost 4 bases and the V segment lost 5 bases, leaving 19 bases of the junction unmatched. This CDR3 region has 18 residues. The CDR3 DNA reads as TGTGCCATCAGTTCGGGTTTATCAGGGACAGTAAAGAGAGAGACCCAGTACTTC. Translated, it gives CAISSGLSGTVKRETQYF.

In the case of this clonotype: This clone may be a read error of a much larger clone one base away. This rearrangement joins TRBV28 to TRBJ2-7, with D perhaps TRBD2 (6 bases). CDR1 is MDHEN, CDR2 SYDVKM, per germline. CDR3 length: 18 amino acids. The V end lost 8 bases, the J end lost 4 bases, and 30 bases lay between the germline ends. CDR3 sequence (DNA): TGTGCCAGCGGTTCATACGCCATGGGAGGATGGGTCAATTACGAGCAGTACTTC. This gives the protein CASGSYAMGGWVNYEQYF.

The gene calls are TRBV7-9 and TRBJ1-6; 8 bases match TRBD1. The CDR3 contains 16 residues. V trimming: 5 bases; J trimming: 7 bases; junction bases outside the gene matches: 10. The germline V gene encodes CDR1 SEHNR and CDR2 FQNEAQ (reference sequence). The CDR3 sequence is CASSRETGVGNSPLHF. CDR3 nucleotide sequence: TGTGCCAGCAGCAGAGAGACAGGGGTCGGAAATTCACCCCTCCACTTT. The full variable domain, its missing parts supplied by reference TRBV7-9 and TRBJ1-6, is DTGVSQNPRHKITKRGQNVTFRCDPISEHNRLYWYRQTLGQGPEFLTYFQNEAQLEKSRLLSDRFSAERPKGSFSTLEIQRTEQGDSAMYLCASSRETGVGNSPLHFGNGTRLTVT.

V gene TRBV29-1 combines with J gene TRBJ2-5, with D perhaps given as TRBD1 or TRBD2 (5 bases each). Germline CDR1 SQVTM, CDR2 ANQGSEA. This CDR3 has 14 amino acids. Trimming left V 4 bases short and J 5 bases short, with 17 bases between. The chain's CDR3 is CSVVGALLMETQYF. CDR3 nucleotides: TGCAGCGTTGTCGGGGCCCTGCTAATGGAGACCCAGTACTTC.

The sample holds a few counts of this clonotype. This chain joins TRBV30 and TRBJ2-1; a weak D match, TRBD1 (6 bases). The V gene lost 8 bases and the J gene lost 2 bases, with 10 bases spanning the gap. The CDR3 totals 12 residues. Germline V gene lookup returns CDR1 GTSNPN and CDR2 SVGIG (reference sequence). In DNA, the CDR3 is TGTGCCGAACAGGGTCCCTACAATGAGCAGTTCTTC. It specifies CAEQGPYNEQFF. Filled out from reference TRBV30 and TRBJ2-1, the complete variable domain reads SQTIHQWPATLVQPVGSPLSLECTVEGTSNPNLYWYRQAAGRGLQLLFYSVGIGQISSEVPQNLSASRPQDRQFILSSKKLLLSDSGFYLCAEQGPYNEQFFGPGTRLTVL.

The rearrangement joins TRBV5-1 to TRBJ2-6; D is unresolved. The germline V gene encodes CDR1 SGHRS and CDR2 YFSETQ. V was trimmed by 0 bases and J by 1 base, leaving 11 bases between them. The CDR3 sequence is 17 residues long. For the CDR3, the DNA is TGCGCCAGCAGCTTGGATGGCGGCCAGTCTGGGGCCAACGTCCTGACTTTC. It translates to CASSLDGGQSGANVLTF.

The gene calls are TRBV20-1 and TRBJ2-1, with D uncertain. The CDR3 is 16 residues long. Germline-derived CDR1 and CDR2 are DFQATT and SNEGSKA (reference sequence). V gave up 3 bases and J gave up 5 bases, with 20 bases separating them. The CDR3 is CSASLTISRSDNEQFF. The CDR3 nucleotides are TGCAGTGCTAGTCTTACTATTAGCCGATCGGACAATGAGCAGTTCTTC.